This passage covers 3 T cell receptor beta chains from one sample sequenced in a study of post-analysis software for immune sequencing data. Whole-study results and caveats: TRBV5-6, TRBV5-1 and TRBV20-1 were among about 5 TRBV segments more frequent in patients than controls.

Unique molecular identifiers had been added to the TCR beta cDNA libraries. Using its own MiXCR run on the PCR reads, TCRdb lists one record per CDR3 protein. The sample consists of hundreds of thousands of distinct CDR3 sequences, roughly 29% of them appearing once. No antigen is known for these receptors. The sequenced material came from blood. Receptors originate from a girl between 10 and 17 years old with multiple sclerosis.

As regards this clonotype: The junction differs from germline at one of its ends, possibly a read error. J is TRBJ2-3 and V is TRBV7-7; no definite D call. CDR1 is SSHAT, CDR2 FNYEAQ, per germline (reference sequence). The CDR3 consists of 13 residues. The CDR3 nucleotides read TGTGCTAGCAGCTCAGGTCGCTGCGATACGCAGTATTTT. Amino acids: CASSSGRCDTQYF.

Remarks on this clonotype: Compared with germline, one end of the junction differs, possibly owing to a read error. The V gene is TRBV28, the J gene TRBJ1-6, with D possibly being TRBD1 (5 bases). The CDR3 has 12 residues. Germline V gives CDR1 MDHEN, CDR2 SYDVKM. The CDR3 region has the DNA TGTGCCAGCAGTTTTATAAGGACACCCCCCCACTTT. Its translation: CASSFIRTPPHF.

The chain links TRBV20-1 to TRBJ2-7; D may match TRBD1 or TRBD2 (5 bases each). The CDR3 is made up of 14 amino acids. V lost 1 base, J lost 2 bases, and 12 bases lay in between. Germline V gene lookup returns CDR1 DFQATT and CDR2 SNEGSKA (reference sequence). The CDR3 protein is CSARAGQGPYEQYF. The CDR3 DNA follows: TGCAGTGCTAGAGCGGGCCAGGGACCCTACGAGCAGTACTTC.